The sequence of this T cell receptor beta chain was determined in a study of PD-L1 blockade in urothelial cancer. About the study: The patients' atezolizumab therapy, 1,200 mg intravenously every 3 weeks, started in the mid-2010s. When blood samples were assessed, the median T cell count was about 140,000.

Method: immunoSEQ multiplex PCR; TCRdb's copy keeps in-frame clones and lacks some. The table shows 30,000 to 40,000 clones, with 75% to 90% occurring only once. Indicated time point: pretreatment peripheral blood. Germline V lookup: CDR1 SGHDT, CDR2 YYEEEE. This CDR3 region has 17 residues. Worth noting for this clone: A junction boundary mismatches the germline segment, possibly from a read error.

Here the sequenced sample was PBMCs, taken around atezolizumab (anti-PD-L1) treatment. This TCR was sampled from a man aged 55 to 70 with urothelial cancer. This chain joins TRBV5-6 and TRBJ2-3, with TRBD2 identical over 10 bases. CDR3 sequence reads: CANSHILAGDITDTQYF. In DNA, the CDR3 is TGTGCCAACAGCCATATCCTAGCGGGAGACATCACAGATACGCAGTATTTT.